One TCR beta chain is described in this entry. No cognate antigen has been identified for it. The sample holds no much larger clone one base away, and base qualities are not on file. The data stem from a study of T cells in localized non-small cell lung cancer (dated by TCRdb to about 2020). Regarding the research as a whole: T cell repertoires of 200 to 250 early-stage NSCLC patients were analyzed, with tumors being compared against uninvolved tumor-adjacent lungs. The cohort was made up of under 250 treatment-naive NSCLC patients whose localized lung tumors had been resected. NSCLC patients had a mean age of around 61 years, and around 130 were male and some 98 female. General conclusions and limits of the study: Longer overall survival was associated with higher blood T cell density, whereas shorter survival was associated with higher adjacent-lung clonality. Since the design was exploratory, TCR variables were selected using unadjusted p-values with no false-discovery rate correction. The highest T cell clonality was observed in uninvolved tumor-adjacent lung, where clonality exceeded that of tumor, suggesting that antigenic responses were more focused in uninvolved tumor-adjacent lung. Because multi-region tumor sequencing was not done, intratumor heterogeneity could not be ruled out. A median of approximately 57 of the top 100 tumor clones were detected in paired uninvolved adjacent lung, and under 30 of these tumor clones were also found among the top 100 clones of the paired uninvolved adjacent lung.

At diagnosis, peripheral blood, uninvolved tumor-adjacent lung and tumor were collected and were preserved as a mix of fresh-frozen and FFPE material. For TCR repertoire profiling, blood samples were analyzed in the form of peripheral blood mononuclear cells. CDR1 is given as LNHNV and CDR2 as YYDKDF, both from the germline V gene (reference sequence). Including cysteine and phenylalanine, the CDR3 has 14 amino acids. This entry keeps only the CDR3 DNA: 42 bases, framed from base 1. Germline trimming: 3 bases from V, 3 bases from J; junction bases outside gene matches: 2. The immunoSEQ Assay was used to sequence TCR beta CDR3 regions from DNA. In the paper's pipeline: T cell density was computed as TCR beta template counts normalized to usable DNA estimated by amplifying housekeeping genes. Richness was estimated with the preseqR package, extrapolating to 400,000 templates for PBMC samples and 120,000 templates for tissue samples. Clonality was defined as one minus Pielou's evenness. Tissue-enriched TCRs were identified through differential abundance testing performed on productive amino-acid clonotypes, with a minimum total count of 5 and an alpha of 0.1. The Jaccard Index and the Morisita Overlap Index were used to measure repertoire overlap between compartments. GLIPH grouped TCR beta CDR3s together with public tetramer-defined viral CDR3s, and a viral motif had to include at least three viral sequences and show V-gene enrichment. This is the immuneACCESS table as TCRdb keeps it, with only in-frame sequences that have V and J called. A part of the clones is gone; compared with another copy, unresolved V genes explain less than half, and the rest is unexplained. That table supplies the V and J calls and clone size; D and trimming were determined from the DNA. The sample profile shows some 37,000 clones; around 84% of them were found once. About 4% of the sample rests with the top ten.

The sample here was peripheral blood, taken before any cancer treatment. Here the chain combines TRBV15 and TRBJ2-1; TRBD1 agrees with 7 junctional bases. The TCR was taken from a man aged 18 to 49 with stage I lung adenocarcinoma. CDR3 reads: CATSRTGIYNEQFF. The DNA sequence is as follows: TGTGCCACCAGCAGGACAGGGATCTACAATGAGCAGTTCTTC.